This T cell receptor (beta chain) was sequenced in a study of cytomegalovirus exposure and HLA in healthy donors. Study outcomes and limitations: It was 160 or so TCR beta chains that were listed as cytomegalovirus-associated.

Only in-frame clones appear in the TCRdb table, and some are missing; sequencing was by immunoSEQ multiplex PCR. Found here are some 350,000 clones, 87% of them singletons; the top ten hold approximately 1.1%. Notes on this clone: What it binds is not known.

Germline CDR1 reads GTSNPN; CDR2 reads SVGIG (reference sequence). The V end was cut by 1 base, the J end by 7 bases, with 20 bases between. CDR3 length equals 16 residues. The TCR comes from a woman aged 25-40 years in good health and CMV-seropositive. The chain uses TRBV30 and TRBJ2-4; possibly TRBD1 for D (6 bases). Sequenced: PBMCs. CDR3 in DNA: TGTGCCTGGAGTGAGTCGGACAGCCGACCGGGGAACATTCAGTACTTC. Its translation: CAWSESDSRPGNIQYF.